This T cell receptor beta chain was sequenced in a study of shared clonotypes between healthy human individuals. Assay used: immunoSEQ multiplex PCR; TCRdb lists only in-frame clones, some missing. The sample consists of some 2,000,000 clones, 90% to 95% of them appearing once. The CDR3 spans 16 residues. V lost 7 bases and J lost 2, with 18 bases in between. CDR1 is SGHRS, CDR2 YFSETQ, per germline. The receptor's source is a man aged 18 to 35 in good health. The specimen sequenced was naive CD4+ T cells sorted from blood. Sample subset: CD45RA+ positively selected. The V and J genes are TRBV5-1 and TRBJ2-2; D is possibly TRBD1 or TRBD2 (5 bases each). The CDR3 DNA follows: TGCGCCAGCGCCTCGGGGACCCCTGCTAACACCGGGGAGCTGTTTTTT. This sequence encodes CASASGTPANTGELFF. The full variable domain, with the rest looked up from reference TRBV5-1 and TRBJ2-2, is KAGVTQTPRYLIKTRGQQVTLSCSPISGHRSVSWYQQTPGQGLQFLFEYFSETQRNKGNFPGRFSGRQFSNSRSEMNVSTLELGDSALYLCASASGTPANTGELFFGEGSRLTVL.